This T cell receptor (beta chain) was recovered during a study of CD8+CD57+ T cells in acquired aplastic anemia. Whole-study context: The mean DNA yield obtained from sorted CD4+ and CD8+ cells came to around 3 ug.

As to this clonotype: Its antigen is unidentified.

Whole-study findings and limits: The study identified roughly 29 CD8+ CDR3 sequences shared by patients and controls.

Profiling of TCR beta VDJ combinations and CDR3 sequences used genomic DNA as template. TCRdb analysed the reads with MiXCR anew, one entry per CDR3 protein. The sample has 100,000 to 150,000 distinct CDR3 sequences, around 50% seen once. V lost 3 bases and J 9 bases, leaving 12 bases between the germline ends. CDR3 length equals 13 residues. Germline V lookup: CDR1 LNHNV, CDR2 YYDKDF (reference sequence). The receptor's source is a human donor in good health, serving as a control. The chain combines TRBV15 with TRBJ2-1, with D possibly matching TRBD2 (5 bases). Sequencing input: sorted CD4+, CD8+, or CD8+CD57+ T cells (not recorded which) from PBMCs. The CDR3 is CATSSRRDFEQFF. For the CDR3, the DNA is TGTGCCACCAGCAGTAGACGGGATTTTGAGCAGTTCTTC.